The rows below give T cell receptor beta chains drawn from one sample of a study of OX40 agonist ivuxolimab in advanced cancers. Clones were sequenced by immunoSEQ multiplex PCR, and TCRdb holds only the in-frame ones, with some missing. This table has roughly 67,000 clones, around 90% appearing once. The sequenced sample was CD4+ or CD8+ T cells sorted from blood, obtained in a trial of the OX40 agonist ivuxolimab. The source is an adult with an advanced solid tumor such as melanoma, head and neck, liver or kidney cancer. The CDR3 runs from the conserved cysteine through the conserved F or W. Clone size, where shown, is once, few, many, or a class for clones that have expanded.

v_call clone_size cdr3_aa
TRBV20-1 NA CSAMTDHGYTF
TRBV5-6 NA CASSSPGRSYEQYF
TRBV27 NA CASSPPSGGAGEQYF
TRBV18 NA CASSPATGSLFQYF
TRBV29-1 NA CSVVGGGANEQYF
TRBV5-6 NA CASSLSIRFYEQYF
TRBV7-8 NA CASSLRLAGVTDTQYF
TRBV7-9 NA CASSPTGTLSTDTQYF
TRBV10-3 NA CAIRDDPVGGYTF
TRBV4-3 NA CASSQGTSGGAAYNEQFF
TRBV11-2 NA CASNGGSGNTIYF
TRBV13 NA CASSSRQPVEKLFF
TRBV6-6 NA CASSYYRVDTGELFF
TRBV19 NA CASSSGQGSYEQYF
TRBV19 NA CASSSWDYNNEQFF
TRBV27 NA CASSLDQPGVSYNSPLHF
TRBV13 NA CASSLYIGLEGTYEQYF
TRBV7-2 NA CASRAGQIHYNEQFF
TRBV11-2 NA CASSSAGTAYEQYF
TRBV11-1 NA CASSLEGEGTEAFF
TRBV7-3 NA CASSLGLAGYNEQFF
TRBV25-1 once CASSEVAGDTDTQYF
TRBV2 NA CASSGARVAYQPQHF
TRBV5-4 NA CASSRSPMYGYTF
TRBV6-1 NA CASSEPIQGGYEQYF
TRBV2 NA CASSGDSTEAFF
TRBV5-4 NA CASSLFQAGDSTDTQYF
TRBV14 NA CASSQDLYQPQHF
TRBV27 few CASRRDTEAFF
TRBV27 once CASSKKQGPDTQYF
TRBV7-2 NA CASSPGLAGGNYEQYF
TRBV27 NA CASSLGGVTGELFF
TRBV5-8 NA CASSWSSGGNINYNEQFF
TRBV29-1 NA CSVENRAYEQYF
TRBV12-5 NA CASGQTALTEAFF
TRBV7-3 NA CASSPYEVGTVNNLSF
TRBV9 NA CASSGGQGFGYTF
TRBV28 NA CASSHPTGQSSYNSPLHF
TRBV14 NA CASRASGDHEQYF
TRBV6-5 NA CASSNHGEETQYF
TRBV4-1 NA CASSHTGEGEKLFF
TRBV6-5 NA CASSYGETNEQFF
TRBV27 NA CASCDRGLNTGELFF
TRBV15 once CATSREGGKGDTEAFF
TRBV9 once CASSPWGGGYEQYF
TRBV5-6 NA CASSFGTGSYEQYF
TRBV7-9 NA CASSYGTQPNYGYTF
TRBV4-2 NA CASSQGMADTDTQYF
TRBV9 NA CASSVAQGYGYTF
TRBV18 NA CASSRMDSQDTEAFF
TRBV9 NA CASSGWGSNQPQHF
TRBV9 few CASSASVGRGVGYTF
TRBV27 NA CASSLRLAASTDTQYF
TRBV6-1 NA CASSGLRGGTDTQYF
TRBV7-3 NA CASSPGGGSTDTQYF